Given below is one T cell receptor (beta chain) in context. What it binds is not known. The V and J ends lost 5 bases and 3 bases, in that order; junction bases with no gene match: 9. The CDR3 sequence is 16 residues long. Looked up from germline, CDR1 is SGHVS and CDR2 is FQNEAQ. The time point here: after neoadjuvant nivolumab, at surgical resection. Patients had newly diagnosed, untreated stage II-IVA oral cavity squamous cell carcinoma. Analysis of PBMCs was direct, with no culture step. The data belong to a study of neoadjuvant anti-PD-1 for oral cavity cancer. Using immunoSEQ multiplex PCR, the repertoire was profiled, and TCRdb retains in-frame clones only, with some absent. The sample has around 68,000 clones; approximately 87% are singletons. Study results and caveats: Post-nivolumab, blood T cell clonality was significantly elevated in non-responders. Only three patients per response group were TCR-analyzed; validation needed.

The receptor was isolated from a person between 40 and 80 years old with oral cavity squamous cell carcinoma. Sequences were derived from PBMCs, sampled after nivolumab (anti-PD-1) treatment. The chain has TRBV7-8 and TRBJ2-2; TRBD1 aligns across 7 bases. CDR3 residues: CASSPRTGKDTGELFF. The CDR3 coding sequence is TGTGCCAGCAGCCCCCGGACAGGAAAAGACACCGGGGAGCTGTTTTTT.